The entry below describes one TCR beta chain. Antigen specificity is unknown. With 10 bases clipped from V and 0 bases from J, the junction kept 13 bases outside the gene matches. CDR1 and CDR2 from the germline V gene are MGHDK and SYGVNS. The CDR3 is 17 amino acids. The data were obtained in a study of T cell responses to AZD1222 COVID-19 vaccine. The table came from immunoSEQ multiplex PCR; TCRdb's copy has only in-frame clones and leaves some out. The sample carries roughly 90,000 clones, 80% to 90% recorded once. Study conclusions and caveats: Vaccine-related CD4 TCRs covered spike, predominating at 160-218 and 743-854. The sample set comprised mostly white British donors with more females, and clonal diversity was possibly underestimated. Epitopes outside B.1.351 and B.1.1.7 mutated regions reportedly drew nearly half of spike TCRs. Two AZD1222 doses significantly raised spike-specific TCR breadth and depth over controls.

The specimen was peripheral blood, collected 28 days after the second AZD1222 dose. This sequence originates from an adult who received the AZD1222 COVID-19 vaccine. V and J are TRBV25-1 and TRBJ2-7; TRBD2 matches at 12 bases. The CDR3 reads CATSQASGRASSYEQYF. CDR3 nucleotides: TGTGCCACCTCCCAAGCTAGCGGGAGGGCCAGCTCCTACGAGCAGTACTTC.